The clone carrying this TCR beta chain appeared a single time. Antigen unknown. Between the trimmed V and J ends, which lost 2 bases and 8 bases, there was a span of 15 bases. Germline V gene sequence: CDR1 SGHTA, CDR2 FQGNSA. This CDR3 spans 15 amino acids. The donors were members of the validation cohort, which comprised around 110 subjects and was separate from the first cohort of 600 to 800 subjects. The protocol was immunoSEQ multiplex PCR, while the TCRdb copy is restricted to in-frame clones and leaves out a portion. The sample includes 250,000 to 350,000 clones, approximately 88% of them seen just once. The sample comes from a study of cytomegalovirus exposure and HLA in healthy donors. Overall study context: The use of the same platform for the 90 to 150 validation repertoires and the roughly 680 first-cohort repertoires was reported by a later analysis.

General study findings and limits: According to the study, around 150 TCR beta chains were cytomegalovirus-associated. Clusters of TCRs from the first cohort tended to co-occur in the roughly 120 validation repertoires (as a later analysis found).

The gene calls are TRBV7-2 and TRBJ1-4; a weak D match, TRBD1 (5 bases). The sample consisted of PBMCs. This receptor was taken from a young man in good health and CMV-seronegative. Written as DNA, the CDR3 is TGTGCCAGCAGCTTACGGCTGCGGGGCGGAGAAAAACTGTTTTTT. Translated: CASSLRLRGGEKLFF. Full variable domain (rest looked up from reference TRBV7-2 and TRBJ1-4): GAGVSQSPSNKVTEKGKDVELRCDPISGHTALYWYRQSLGQGLEFLIYFQGNSAPDKSGLPSDRFSAERTGGSVSTLTIQRTQQEDSAVYLCASSLRLRGGEKLFFGSGTQLSVL.